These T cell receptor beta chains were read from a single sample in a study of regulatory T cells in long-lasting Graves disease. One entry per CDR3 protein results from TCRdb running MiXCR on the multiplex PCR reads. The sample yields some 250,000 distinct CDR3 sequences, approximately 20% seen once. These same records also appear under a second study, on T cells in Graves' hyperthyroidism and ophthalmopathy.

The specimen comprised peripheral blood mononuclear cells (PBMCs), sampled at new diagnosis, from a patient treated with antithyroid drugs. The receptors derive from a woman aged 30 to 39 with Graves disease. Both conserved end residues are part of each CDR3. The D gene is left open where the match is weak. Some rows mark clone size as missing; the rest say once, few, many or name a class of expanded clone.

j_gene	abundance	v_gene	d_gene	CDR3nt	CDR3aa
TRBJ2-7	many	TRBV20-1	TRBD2	TGCAGTGCTACTGCGGGGGCCTACGAGCAGTACTTC	CSATAGAYEQYF
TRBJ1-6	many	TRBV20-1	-	TGCAGTGCCCCGTCACGGGGGGCTGCCTATTCACCCCTCCACTTT	CSAPSRGAAYSPLHF
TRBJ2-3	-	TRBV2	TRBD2	TGTGCCAGCACCGAAGCCCGTAGCGGGAGTGCGGATACGCAGTATTTT	CASTEARSGSADTQYF
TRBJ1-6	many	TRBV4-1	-	TGCGCCAGCAGCCAAGAGAGGCAGGCCAGCGAAAGTTCACCCCTCCACTTT	CASSQERQASESSPLHF
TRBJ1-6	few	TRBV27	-	TGTGCCAGCAGTTTATCGACCTTCGTCTATAATTCACCCCTCCACTTT	CASSLSTFVYNSPLHF
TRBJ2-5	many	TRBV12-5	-	TGTGCTAGTGGCCTTGGGAGTCTCCAAGAGACCCAGTACTTC	CASGLGSLQETQYF
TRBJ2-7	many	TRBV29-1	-	TGCAGCGCAATGACCGGGACACAAATCAGCGAGCAGTACTTC	CSAMTGTQISEQYF
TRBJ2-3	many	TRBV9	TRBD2	TGTGCCAGCAGCGACGAATATCCGGGACTAGCGGGGGGGCCATCAGATACGCAGTATTTT	CASSDEYPGLAGGPSDTQYF
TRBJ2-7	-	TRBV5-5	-	TGTGCCAGCAGCTTAGCGGCGGACTCCTGCGAGCGGTACTTC	CASSLAADSCERYF
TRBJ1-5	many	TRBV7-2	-	TGTGCCAGCAGCCGCGCAGGGGTTCAGCCCCAGCATTTT	CASSRAGVQPQHF
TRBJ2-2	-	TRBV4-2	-	TGTGCCAGCAGCCAAACCATCACCGGGGAGCTGTTTTTT	CASSQTITGELFF
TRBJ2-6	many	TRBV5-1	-	TGCGCCAGCAGCCTGGGTGTCTCTGGGGCCAACGTCCTGACTTTC	CASSLGVSGANVLTF
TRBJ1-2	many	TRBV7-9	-	TGTGCCAGCAGCCCCGGGGGGGGCTTCGCCTATGGCTACACCTTC	CASSPGGGFAYGYTF
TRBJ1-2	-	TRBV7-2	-	TGTGCCAGCAGCTTCCCAGGGGAGGATGGCTACACCTTC	CASSFPGEDGYTF
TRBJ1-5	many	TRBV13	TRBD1	TGTGCCAGCAGCAAAGGACAGGCGAGCAATCAGCCCCAGCATTTT	CASSKGQASNQPQHF
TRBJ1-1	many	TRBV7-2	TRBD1	TGTGCCAGCAGCTTAACTCTAGGGGGGGACAGGGGGTTTACTGAAGCTTTCTTT	CASSLTLGGDRGFTEAFF
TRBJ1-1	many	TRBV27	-	TGTGCCAGCAGTTTATCTTCCGGGGCAAGGACTGAAGCTTTCTTT	CASSLSSGARTEAFF
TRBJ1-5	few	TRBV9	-	TGTGCCAGCAGCGTGAAACAGGGATCCAACTATCAGCCCCAGCATTTT	CASSVKQGSNYQPQHF